The 2 T cell receptor beta chains listed next were all sequenced from one sample in a study of vaccination and CD4 T cells after COVID-19. Cultured CD4+ T cell DNA was sequenced using the Oncomine TCR Beta short-read assay. Each CDR3 protein is one row after TCRdb ran MiXCR on the PCR reads. The data show about 10,000 distinct CDR3 sequences, roughly 64% seen once. Treatment described: roughly ten-day PBMC culture with coronavirus spike peptide pools or control peptides (ViraFEST assay). No cognate antigen is known for these TCRs. The sample was CD4+ T cells from blood, cultured in vitro. The receptors come from a human donor who had recovered from COVID-19.

J is TRBJ1-1 and V is TRBV20-1; D is undetermined. CDR1 DFQATT and CDR2 SNEGSKA come from the germline V gene (reference sequence). V lost 4 bases and J 1 base, leaving 10 bases between the germline ends. CDR3 length equals 13 residues. The CDR3 DNA sequence: TGCAGTGCTAAAGACGGACGGAACACTGAAGCTTTCTTT. It yields the protein CSAKDGRNTEAFF.

V is TRBV20-1 and J is TRBJ1-1; 7 nucleotides match TRBD1. Germline V gives CDR1 DFQATT, CDR2 SNEGSKA (reference sequence). The CDR3 contains 15 residues. J was trimmed by 1 base and V by 3 bases; bases with no gene match: 8. CDR3 amino acids: CSASRDSGWNTEAFF. In nucleotides, the CDR3 is TGCAGTGCTAGTCGGGACAGCGGGTGGAACACTGAAGCTTTCTTT.